The present entry profiles one T cell receptor (beta chain) with its context. The antigen remains unidentified. This entry is derived from a study of cytomegalovirus exposure and HLA in healthy donors. Study in general: In an early release, HLA-typed donors contributed some 88 million unique TCR sequences. Study-level results: Common viral pathogens were later found to be apparently linked to several of the most significant clusters. For most TCR sequences rarity was the rule, although some public TCRs occurred in many donors. Reportedly, TCR beta sequences accurately predicted HLA-A and HLA-B alleles in most subjects.

The PCR employed 60 Vbeta primers together with 13 Jbeta primers. Some clones are missing from TCRdb's copy, which holds only in-frame ones; the method was immunoSEQ multiplex PCR. The sample has roughly 130,000 clones; 80% are singletons. This receptor was taken from a man aged 25 to 40 in good health and CMV-seronegative. The material sequenced was PBMCs.

CDR3 sequence (DNA): TGTGCCAGCAGTCCGGGACAGGGGGCCAGCGAGCAGTACTTC. Translating it yields CASSPGQGASEQYF. This chain uses TRBV27 with TRBJ2-5; 12 bases align to TRBD1. The DNA end is a closer match to TRBJ2-7, so the J assignment may be wrong. The germline CDR1 and CDR2 sequences are MNHEY and SMNVEV (reference sequence). The CDR3 covers 14 residues.